This T cell receptor beta chain was captured by sequencing in a study of blood T cell repertoires in COVID-19. Across the whole study: The origin of the acute and convalescent COVID-19 samples was the United States, Italy and Spain. The cDNA or gDNA used as material had been derived from T cells, B-cell-depleted T cells, or PBMCs.

The table lists this clone with a few counts. The V segment lost 6 bases and the J segment 5 bases; nucleotides outside the gene matches: 5. Germline CDR1 and CDR2: LGHNT and FRNRAP. The CDR3 totals 15 residues. As handled by the study authors: Amplified reference gene primers provided the basis for estimating nucleated cell counts. The data were produced by immunoSEQ multiplex PCR, yet TCRdb's version contains in-frame clones alone and is incomplete. V, J and clone size are taken as reported in that table, and D and trimming were inferred from the DNA itself. This table has about 54,000 clones, roughly 90% appearing once.

The rearrangement links TRBV12-5 to TRBJ2-1, with TRBD2 identical over 12 bases. This receptor was identified in a man aged 55 to 70 with active COVID-19. The sequencing sample was made of peripheral blood. CDR3 nucleotide sequence: TGTGCTAGTGGGGTGACTAGCGGGAGTGACAATGAGCAGTTCTTC. Its translation is CASGVTSGSDNEQFF. The whole variable domain, filled in from reference TRBV12-5 and TRBJ2-1, reads DARVTQTPRHKVTEMGQEVTMRCQPILGHNTVFWYRQTMMQGLELLAYFRNRAPLDDSGMPKDRFSAEMPDATLATLKIQPSEPRDSAVYFCASGVTSGSDNEQFFGPGTRLTVL.